The 11 T cell receptor beta chains below all came from one sample that was sequenced in a study of T cell repertoires in cytomegalovirus infection. TCRdb redid the calling of the reads with MiXCR, one entry per CDR3 protein. The sample has 300,000 to 400,000 distinct CDR3 sequences, about a sixth seen once. Sequencing was carried out using PBMCs. The receptors here all came from a human donor in good health (CMV status not recorded). Some clones in this sample may be carry-over from other donors' samples.

The chain couples TRBV7-2 to TRBJ1-2; TRBD1 is a possible D gene (5 bases). Deletions cut 2 bases from V and 6 bases from J, with 19 bases between. Germline CDR1 SGHTA, CDR2 FQGNSA. The CDR3 totals 16 residues. The CDR3 here is CASSLRSGWGEDGYTF. CDR3 bases: TGTGCCAGCAGCTTAAGGTCGGGTTGGGGGGAGGATGGCTACACCTTC.

This clonotype has only a few counts. The chain couples TRBV12-3 or TRBV12-4 to TRBJ1-2, with 8 nucleotides matching TRBD1. J lost 6 bases, V lost 7 bases, and 4 bases had no gene match. The CDR3 totals 12 residues. The DNA of the CDR3 is TGTGCCAGCAAAACAGGGGGAAATGGCTACACCTTC. It specifies CASKTGGNGYTF.

This clonotype was detected many times. This chain uses TRBV7-2 with TRBJ2-1; D gene unclear. The V end lost 5 bases, the J end lost 7 bases, and 15 bases lay between the germline ends. The V gene's germline CDR1 is SGHTA and CDR2 FQGNSA. CDR3 length: 14 amino acids. In DNA form, the CDR3 reads TGTGCCAGCAGCCCCGGCAGGCAGGTTAATGAGCAGTTCTTC. Its protein is CASSPGRQVNEQFF. Full variable domain (outside the CDR3, taken from reference TRBV7-2 and TRBJ2-1): GAGVSQSPSNKVTEKGKDVELRCDPISGHTALYWYRQSLGQGLEFLIYFQGNSAPDKSGLPSDRFSAERTGGSVSTLTIQRTQQEDSAVYLCASSPGRQVNEQFFGPGTRLTVL.

This clonotype was observed a handful of times. The chain couples TRBV6-1 to TRBJ2-1; 7 positions agree with TRBD1. The CDR3 sequence is 13 residues long. CDR1 is MNHNS and CDR2 is SASEGT in the germline V gene. V lost 10 bases and J lost 8; bases outside the gene matches: 11. The chain's CDR3 is CATLDRVADEQFF. Here the CDR3 DNA reads TGTGCCACCTTAGACAGGGTTGCGGATGAGCAGTTCTTC.

This clonotype appeared many times. In DNA form, the CDR3 reads TGTGCCAGCAGCTTAGTCGAAGGGTTTGCTGGGGCCAACGTCCTGACTTTC. Residues: CASSLVEGFAGANVLTF. V usage is TRBV7-6 and J usage is TRBJ2-6; D gene ambiguous. V lost 1 base and J lost 2, with 12 bases in between. Germline lookup yields CDR1 SGHVS and CDR2 FNYEAQ. The CDR3 runs to 17 residues.

V gene TRBV5-4 combines with J gene TRBJ2-5; TRBD1 is a possible D gene (6 bases). Germline CDR1 is SGHNT and CDR2 is YYREEE (reference sequence). The CDR3 loop spans 13 amino acids. Trimming took 4 bases from V and 7 from J, leaving 14 bases between them. The CDR3 DNA follows: TGTGCCAGCAGCCCGGACAGTTCGGGGACCCAGTACTTC. This gives the protein CASSPDSSGTQYF.

Only a few counts were recorded for this clonotype. The chain couples TRBV7-2 to TRBJ1-2, with TRBD1 as a possible D gene (5 bases). There are 16 residues in the CDR3. Germline assignment: CDR1 SGHTA and CDR2 FQGNSA. Trimming cost V 4 bases and J 4 bases, with 19 bases left between them. The CDR3 loop is CASSYGEARAIYGYTF. CDR3 DNA sequence: TGTGCCAGCAGCTACGGGGAGGCCAGGGCGATCTATGGCTACACCTTC.

This clonotype was seen at least ten times. The V call is TRBV10-3, the J call TRBJ2-5, with 12 bases identical to TRBD2. The germline gives CDR1 ENHRY, CDR2 SYGVKD. This CDR3 has 13 residues. The V and J ends lost 10 bases and 3 bases, in that order; junction bases with no gene match: 3. CDR3: CATRLAGEETQYF. The CDR3 bases are TGTGCCACGAGACTAGCGGGGGAAGAGACCCAGTACTTC.

This clonotype was counted a few times. J is TRBJ1-5 and V is TRBV19; D not certain. This CDR3 comprises 12 residues. Trimming took 5 bases from V and 4 from J, leaving 6 bases between them. The germline V gene encodes CDR1 LNHDA and CDR2 SQIVND (reference sequence). This chain's CDR3 is CASSWVNQPQHF. CDR3 DNA sequence: TGTGCCAGTAGTTGGGTAAATCAGCCCCAGCATTTT.

This clonotype was observed a handful of times. This chain uses TRBV20-1 with TRBJ2-1; a weak D match, TRBD2 (5 bases). CDR1 is DFQATT and CDR2 is SNEGSKA in the germline V gene (reference sequence). The CDR3 totals 13 residues. The V and J ends lost 6 bases and 4 bases respectively, with 13 bases between them. CDR3 bases: TGCAGTGCGAACCGAGGGTTGTACAATGAGCAGTTCTTC. Amino acids: CSANRGLYNEQFF.

The genes are TRBV5-5 and TRBJ2-7; a weak D match, TRBD1 (5 bases). Germline V gives CDR1 SGHKS, CDR2 YYEKEE (reference sequence). The CDR3 runs to 16 residues. V lost 4 bases to trimming and J lost 6 bases, with 23 bases between them. This CDR3 reads CASSNSMPAGQGEQYF. DNA for the CDR3: TGTGCCAGCAGCAATTCGATGCCGGCAGGGCAGGGCGAGCAGTACTTC.